This T cell receptor beta chain was sequenced in a study of blood T cell repertoires in COVID-19. Study overall: The United States, Italy and Spain supplied acute and convalescent COVID-19 samples.

The assay was immunoSEQ multiplex PCR, and TCRdb's table has in-frame clones only and misses some. The sample includes approximately 100,000 clones, around nine tenths seen only once; the top ten take over 15%. This CDR3 is built from 12 residues. The germline gives CDR1 SQVTM, CDR2 ANQGSEA. V gave up 7 bases and J gave up 1 base, with 10 bases separating them. The TCR originated in a human donor with acute or convalescent COVID-19. The donor label of this sample is uncertain. The specimen was peripheral blood. The genes are TRBV29-1 and TRBJ1-1, with a possible D match to TRBD1 (6 bases). The CDR3: CSGSRGNTEAFF. The CDR3 DNA follows: TGCAGCGGGTCCAGGGGGAACACTGAAGCTTTCTTT. Looking up the rest from reference TRBV29-1 and TRBJ1-1 gives the full variable domain: SAVISQKPSRDICQRGTSLTIQCQVDSQVTMMFWYRQQPGQSLTLIATANQGSEATYESGFVIDKFPISRPNLTFSTLTVSNMSPEDSSIYLCSGSRGNTEAFFGQGTRLTVV.